The rows below give T cell receptor beta chains drawn from one sample of a study of shared clonotypes between healthy human individuals. Clones were read by immunoSEQ multiplex PCR, and TCRdb kept only the in-frame ones, dropping some. The profile shows around 1.9 million clones, about 93% of them singletons. What was sequenced was naive CD8+ T cells from PBMCs. All receptors derive from a young man in good health. Some clones in this sample may be carry-over from other donors' samples. Each CDR3 is given with its conserved first and last residue. A D gene is named only where the DNA matches it firmly. The size field is filled for only some rows; it gives once, few, many or a size class.

CDR3nt	CDR3aa	d_gene	v_gene	j_gene	abundance
TGTGCCAGCAGGTTAACAGGGGCTGGGGAGCAGTACTTC	CASRLTGAGEQYF	TRBD1	TRBV27	TRBJ2-7	.
TGTGCCAGCAGTCCGCGGACAGGGGGCTCCTACGAGCAGTACTTC	CASSPRTGGSYEQYF	TRBD1	TRBV27	TRBJ2-7	.
TGTGCCAGCAGCTCCCGGGACCGGCAGGCCTACGAGCAGTACTTC	CASSSRDRQAYEQYF	.	TRBV11-2	TRBJ2-7	.
TGTGCCAGCAGCAGAGGGACAGGACTATACAATGAGCAGTTCTTC	CASSRGTGLYNEQFF	TRBD1	TRBV6-5	TRBJ2-1	.
TGCAGCGTTGTGTTGAACACTGAAGCTTTCTTT	CSVVLNTEAFF	.	TRBV29-1	TRBJ1-1	few
TGCGCCAGCAGCTGGAGCGGGAACAATGAGCAGTTCTTC	CASSWSGNNEQFF	TRBD2	TRBV5-1	TRBJ2-1	.
TGTGCCAGCAGTCCCGACAGGCCTGGCGAGCAGTACTTC	CASSPDRPGEQYF	.	TRBV27	TRBJ2-7	once
TGTGCCAGCAGCAACAGGGGAACCTCCTACAATGAGCAGTTCTTC	CASSNRGTSYNEQFF	TRBD1	TRBV27	TRBJ2-1	.
TGTGCCAGCACCCCGACGGGCGGGGGCCTCCAGCCCCAGCATTTT	CASTPTGGGLQPQHF	.	TRBV28	TRBJ1-5	.
TGTGCCAGCAGTGATTTAGGGGCTGGGGCCAACGTCCTGACTTTC	CASSDLGAGANVLTF	.	TRBV6-4	TRBJ2-6	.
TGTGCCAGCAGAGCGGGAGCAGAGATGAACACTGAAGCTTTCTTT	CASRAGAEMNTEAFF	.	TRBV6-6	TRBJ1-1	.
TGTGCCTGGGCCCCGGCGGGATACACCACAGATACGCAGTATTTT	CAWAPAGYTTDTQYF	.	TRBV30	TRBJ2-3	.
TGTGCCAGCCCAGGGACATCCTCCTCTGGGGCCAACGTCCTGACTTTC	CASPGTSSSGANVLTF	.	TRBV7-8	TRBJ2-6	.
TGCGCCAGCAGCTTGGGTCCACCTACAGAAGGCTACACCTTC	CASSLGPPTEGYTF	.	TRBV5-1	TRBJ1-2	.
TGCGCCAGCAGCCAAGAGTTTGTGGCAGGAAGGGCTGAAGCTTTCTTT	CASSQEFVAGRAEAFF	.	TRBV4-3	TRBJ1-1	.
TGTGCCAGCAGCCGAGGGGGGGCCTACTATGGCTACACCTTC	CASSRGGAYYGYTF	.	TRBV28	TRBJ1-2	.
TGTGCCAGCAGTTTGTCGGGGTATAGCAATCAGCCCCAGCATTTT	CASSLSGYSNQPQHF	.	TRBV27	TRBJ1-5	.
TGTGCCAGCAGCTCTCCGGGACGGAGGTCAGCGCCGGGAAACACCATATATTTT	CASSSPGRRSAPGNTIYF	.	TRBV7-9	TRBJ1-3	.
TGTGCCAGCTGCGGGAGAAGGGGCCGTTACGAGCAGTACTTC	CASCGRRGRYEQYF	TRBD2	TRBV28	TRBJ2-7	.